Listed below are T cell receptor beta chains from one sample, sequenced in a study of T cells in Graves' hyperthyroidism and ophthalmopathy. From the multiplex PCR reads, TCRdb called clonotypes with MiXCR, one entry per CDR3 protein. Of some 510,000 distinct CDR3 sequences in the sample, under 25% are singletons; the top ten hold approximately 25%. The sequencing input was blood. These receptors originate from a man between 18 and 29 years old with Graves' hyperthyroidism. The conserved cysteine and the conserved F or W are not part of the CDR3 here. A D gene is named only where the DNA matches it firmly.

TRBV7-2,TRBJ1-1,-,ASSLAGQGQRWNTEAF
TRBV7-9,TRBJ2-5,TRBD2,ASTSGGARETQY
TRBV30,TRBJ2-4,TRBD1,AWSVGQGDIQY
TRBV12-3/TRBV12-4,TRBJ1-5,-,ASRQMTAANQPQH
TRBV20-1,TRBJ2-7,-,SAASSSSYEQY
TRBV6-5,TRBJ1-1,-,ASSYSGTHTEAF
TRBV12-5,TRBJ1-5,TRBD1,ASGSGQGSQPQH
TRBV7-8,TRBJ2-2,-,ASSLWGSTGELF
TRBV6-1,TRBJ2-5,-,ASSIASETQY
TRBV12-3/TRBV12-4,TRBJ1-2,-,ASSALGGYYGYT
TRBV10-3,TRBJ2-7,-,AISESLSYEQY
TRBV27,TRBJ1-2,TRBD1,ASSLQGAPYGYT
TRBV20-1,TRBJ1-1,TRBD1,SAEGTGGTEAF
TRBV6-1,TRBJ2-5,-,ASSESQTSGLYPSQY
TRBV10-2,TRBJ2-5,-,ASSESGFGMTQY
TRBV20-1,TRBJ2-7,-,SARAGVSYEQY
TRBV4-1,TRBJ2-3,-,ASSKKGERPGPDTQY
TRBV13,TRBJ1-1,-,ASSSAGGGTEAF
TRBV29-1,TRBJ1-2,TRBD1,SVEGGTGRGYGYT
TRBV11-2,TRBJ2-7,-,ASSLDRSLYEQY
TRBV7-2,TRBJ2-7,TRBD1,ASSFEGARAHEQY
TRBV6-1,TRBJ2-5,-,ASSETHGWKTQY
TRBV11-2,TRBJ2-7,-,ASSLFPESEQY
TRBV6-1,TRBJ2-5,TRBD1,ASTGQGALMKTQY
TRBV6-2/TRBV6-3,TRBJ2-2,-,ASSNPPDGGHPTNTGELF
TRBV12-3/TRBV12-4,TRBJ2-7,TRBD1,ASGTGEQY
TRBV13,TRBJ2-7,-,ASSLGLTYELY
TRBV19,TRBJ1-5,TRBD1,ASSPGDRGRGQPQH
TRBV10-3,TRBJ1-1,-,AITDGGTEAF
TRBV2,TRBJ1-1,-,ASSDPRQGLMNTEAF
TRBV5-1,TRBJ2-7,-,ASSLVAGSAYEQY
TRBV27,TRBJ1-1,TRBD1,ATWDRGEAF
TRBV28,TRBJ2-7,-,ASSSGQEDYEQY
TRBV2,TRBJ2-7,TRBD1,ASGGTGSSYEQY
TRBV7-7,TRBJ2-7,TRBD2,ASSSEAGGPYEQY
TRBV20-1,TRBJ2-7,-,SATGIKGTYEQY
TRBV12-3/TRBV12-4,TRBJ1-3,-,ASSREIPGNTIY
TRBV30,TRBJ1-1,-,AWSVLGENTEAF
TRBV27,TRBJ2-7,-,ASRSTGVPYEQY
TRBV20-1,TRBJ1-1,TRBD1,SADPGQGMNTEAF
TRBV12-3/TRBV12-4,TRBJ2-5,-,ASAIWGAETQY
TRBV7-8,TRBJ2-5,TRBD2,ASSLELGGRETQY